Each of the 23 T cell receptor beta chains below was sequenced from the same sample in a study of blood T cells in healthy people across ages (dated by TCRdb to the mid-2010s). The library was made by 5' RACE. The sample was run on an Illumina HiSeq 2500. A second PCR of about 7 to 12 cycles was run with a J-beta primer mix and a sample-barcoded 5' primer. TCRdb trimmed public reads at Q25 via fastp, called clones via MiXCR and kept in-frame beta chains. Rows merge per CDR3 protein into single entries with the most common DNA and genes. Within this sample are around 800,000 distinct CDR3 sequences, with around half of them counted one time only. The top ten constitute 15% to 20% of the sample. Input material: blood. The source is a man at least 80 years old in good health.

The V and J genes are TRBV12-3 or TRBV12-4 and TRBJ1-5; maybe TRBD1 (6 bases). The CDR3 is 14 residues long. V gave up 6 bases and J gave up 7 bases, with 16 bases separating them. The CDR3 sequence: CASSYTGSKQPQHF. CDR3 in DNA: TGTGCCAGCAGCTATACAGGGTCTAAACAGCCCCAGCATTTT.

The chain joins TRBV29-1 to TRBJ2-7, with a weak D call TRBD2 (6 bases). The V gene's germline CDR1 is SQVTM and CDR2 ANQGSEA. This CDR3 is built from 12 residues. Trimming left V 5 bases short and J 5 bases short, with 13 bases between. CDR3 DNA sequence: TGCAGCGTTTGGACGGAGGGGAACGAGCAGTACTTC. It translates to CSVWTEGNEQYF.

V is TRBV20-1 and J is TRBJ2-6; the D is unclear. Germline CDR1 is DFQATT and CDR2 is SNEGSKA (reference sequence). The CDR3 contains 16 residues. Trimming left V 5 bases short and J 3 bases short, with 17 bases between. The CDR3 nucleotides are TGCAGTGCTTCGATGACCCGACTCCGTGGGGCCAACGTCCTGACTTTC. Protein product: CSASMTRLRGANVLTF.

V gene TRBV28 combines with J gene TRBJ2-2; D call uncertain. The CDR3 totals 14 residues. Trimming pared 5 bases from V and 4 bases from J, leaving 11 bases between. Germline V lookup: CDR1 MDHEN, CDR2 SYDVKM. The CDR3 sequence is CASSHPSPTGELFF. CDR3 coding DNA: TGTGCCAGCAGTCACCCCAGCCCCACCGGGGAGCTGTTTTTT.

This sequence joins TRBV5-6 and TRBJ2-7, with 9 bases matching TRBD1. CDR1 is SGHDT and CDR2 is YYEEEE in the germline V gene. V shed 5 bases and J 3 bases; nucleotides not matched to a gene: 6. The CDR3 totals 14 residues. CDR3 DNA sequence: TGTGCCAGCAGTGCCGGGACAGGGCTCTACGAGCAGTACTTC. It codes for CASSAGTGLYEQYF.

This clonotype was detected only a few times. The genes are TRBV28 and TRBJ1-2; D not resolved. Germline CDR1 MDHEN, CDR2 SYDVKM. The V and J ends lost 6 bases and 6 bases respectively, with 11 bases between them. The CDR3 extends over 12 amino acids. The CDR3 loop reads CASRKGRDGYTF. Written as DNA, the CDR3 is TGTGCCAGCAGGAAGGGTAGGGATGGCTACACCTTC.

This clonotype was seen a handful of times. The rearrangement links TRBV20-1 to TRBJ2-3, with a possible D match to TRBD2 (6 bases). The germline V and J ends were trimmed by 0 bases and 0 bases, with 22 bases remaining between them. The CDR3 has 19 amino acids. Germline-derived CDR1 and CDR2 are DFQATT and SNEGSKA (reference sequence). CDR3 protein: CSARDRRVPSSGSTDTQYF. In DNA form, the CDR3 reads TGCAGTGCTAGAGATCGCCGTGTGCCGTCCAGCGGGAGCACAGATACGCAGTATTTT.

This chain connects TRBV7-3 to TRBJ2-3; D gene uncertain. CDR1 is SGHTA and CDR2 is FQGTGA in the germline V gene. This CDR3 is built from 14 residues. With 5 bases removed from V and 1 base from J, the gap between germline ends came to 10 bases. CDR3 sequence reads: CASSTRRRTDTQYF. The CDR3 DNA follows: TGTGCCAGCAGCACCAGGCGGCGCACAGATACGCAGTATTTT.

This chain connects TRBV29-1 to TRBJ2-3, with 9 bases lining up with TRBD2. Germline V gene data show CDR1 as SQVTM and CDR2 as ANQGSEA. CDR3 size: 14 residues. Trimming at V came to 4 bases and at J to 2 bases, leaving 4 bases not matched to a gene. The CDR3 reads CSVVASGNTDTQYF. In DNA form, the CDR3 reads TGCAGCGTTGTTGCTAGCGGGAACACAGATACGCAGTATTTT.

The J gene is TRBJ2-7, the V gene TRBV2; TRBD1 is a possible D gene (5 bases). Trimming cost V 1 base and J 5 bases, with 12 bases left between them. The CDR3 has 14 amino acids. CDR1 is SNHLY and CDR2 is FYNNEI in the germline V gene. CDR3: CASSEDPRDHEQYF. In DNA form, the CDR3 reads TGTGCCAGCAGTGAAGATCCCAGGGATCACGAGCAGTACTTC. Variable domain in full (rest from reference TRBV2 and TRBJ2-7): EPEVTQTPSHQVTQMGQEVILRCVPISNHLYFYWYRQILGQKVEFLVSFYNNEISEKSEIFDDQFSVERPDGSNFTLKIRSTKLEDSAMYFCASSEDPRDHEQYFGPGTRLTVT.

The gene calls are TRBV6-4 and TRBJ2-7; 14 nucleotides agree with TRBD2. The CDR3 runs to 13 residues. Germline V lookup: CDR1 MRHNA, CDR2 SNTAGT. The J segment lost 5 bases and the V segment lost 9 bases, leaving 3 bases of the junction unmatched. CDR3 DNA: TGTGCCAGTGTGGGACTAGCGGGAGACGAGCAGTACTTC. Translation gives CASVGLAGDEQYF.

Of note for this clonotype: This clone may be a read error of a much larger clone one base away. CDR3 in amino acids: CASSPRTSGNNEQYF. In DNA form, the CDR3 reads TGTGCCAGCAGTCCCCGGACTAGCGGCAACAATGAGCAGTACTTC. The chain recombines TRBV12-3 or TRBV12-4 with TRBJ2-5, with TRBD2 identical over 10 bases. The CDR3 extends over 15 amino acids. The V segment lost 5 bases and the J segment 11 bases; nucleotides outside the gene matches: 14.

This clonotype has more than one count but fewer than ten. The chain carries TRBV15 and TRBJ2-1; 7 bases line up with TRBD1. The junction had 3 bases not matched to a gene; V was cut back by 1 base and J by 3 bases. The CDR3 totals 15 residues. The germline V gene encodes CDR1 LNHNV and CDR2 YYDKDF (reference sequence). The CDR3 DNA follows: TGTGCCACCAGCAGAGCCGCAGGGGGCTACAATGAGCAGTTCTTC. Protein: CATSRAAGGYNEQFF.

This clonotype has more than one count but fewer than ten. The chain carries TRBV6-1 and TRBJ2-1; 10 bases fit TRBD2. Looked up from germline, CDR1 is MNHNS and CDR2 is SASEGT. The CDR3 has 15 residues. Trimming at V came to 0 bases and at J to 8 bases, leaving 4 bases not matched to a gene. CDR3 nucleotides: TGTGCCAGCAGTGAAGCGTCTAGCGGGAGCTATGAGCAGTTCTTC. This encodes CASSEASSGSYEQFF.

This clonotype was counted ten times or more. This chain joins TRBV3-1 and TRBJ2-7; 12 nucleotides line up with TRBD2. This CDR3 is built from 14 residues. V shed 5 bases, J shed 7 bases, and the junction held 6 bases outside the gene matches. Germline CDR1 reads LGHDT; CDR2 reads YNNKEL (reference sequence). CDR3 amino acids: CASSKGLAGYEQYF. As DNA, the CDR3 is TGTGCCAGCAGCAAGGGACTAGCGGGTTATGAGCAGTACTTC.

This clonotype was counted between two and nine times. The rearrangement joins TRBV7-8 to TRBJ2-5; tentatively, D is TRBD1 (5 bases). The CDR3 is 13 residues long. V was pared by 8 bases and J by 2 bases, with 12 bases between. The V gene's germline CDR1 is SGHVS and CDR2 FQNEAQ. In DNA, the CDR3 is TGTGCCAGCCGAAGACAGCGACAAGAGACCCAGTACTTC. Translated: CASRRQRQETQYF.

This CDR3 is CSVETSGVTSWQYF. In nucleotides, the CDR3 is TGCAGCGTTGAAACTAGCGGGGTCACGAGTTGGCAGTACTTC. The chain employs TRBV29-1 and TRBJ2-7; TRBD2 aligns across 10 bases. J gave up 9 bases and V 2 bases, and 10 bases lay outside the gene matches. The length of the CDR3 is 14 residues. Germline values: CDR1 SQVTM, CDR2 ANQGSEA.

This chain's CDR3 is CASSLSGTGGSRYNEQFF. CDR3 DNA sequence: TGTGCCAGCAGTTTGTCCGGGACTGGCGGGAGTCGCTATAATGAGCAGTTCTTC. This chain joins TRBV6-5 and TRBJ2-1; 7 bases are a match to TRBD2. The CDR3 spans 18 residues. V gave up 4 bases and J gave up 7 bases; unmatched junction bases: 19. CDR1 and CDR2 from the germline V gene are MNHEY and SVGAGI.

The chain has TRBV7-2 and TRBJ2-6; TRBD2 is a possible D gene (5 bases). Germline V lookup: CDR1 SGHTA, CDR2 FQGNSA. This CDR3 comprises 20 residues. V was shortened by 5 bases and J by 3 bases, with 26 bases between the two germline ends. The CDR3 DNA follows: TGTGCCAGCAGCCAGCTGCTGCGGTTTTTTTACGGGGTTGGGGCCAACGTCCTGACTTTC. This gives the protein CASSQLLRFFYGVGANVLTF.

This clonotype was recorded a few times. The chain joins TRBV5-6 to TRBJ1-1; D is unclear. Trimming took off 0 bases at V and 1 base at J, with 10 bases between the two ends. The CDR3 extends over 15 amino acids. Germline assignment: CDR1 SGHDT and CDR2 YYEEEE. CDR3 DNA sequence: TGTGCCAGCAGCTTGGAGGGTAGAACGAACACTGAAGCTTTCTTT. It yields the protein CASSLEGRTNTEAFF.

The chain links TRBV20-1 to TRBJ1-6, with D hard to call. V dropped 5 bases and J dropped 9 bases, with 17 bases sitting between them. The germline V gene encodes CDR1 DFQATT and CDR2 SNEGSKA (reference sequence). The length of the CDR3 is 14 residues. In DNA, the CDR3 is TGCAGTGCTCCAACTCCAACCGGCGGTTCACCCCTCCACTTT. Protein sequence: CSAPTPTGGSPLHF.

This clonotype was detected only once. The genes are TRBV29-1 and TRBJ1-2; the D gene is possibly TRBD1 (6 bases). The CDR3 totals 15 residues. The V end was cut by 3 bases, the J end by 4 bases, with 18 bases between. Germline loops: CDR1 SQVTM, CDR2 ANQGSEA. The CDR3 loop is CSVERAQGSSYGYTF. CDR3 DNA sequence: TGCAGCGTTGAGAGGGCCCAGGGGAGTTCCTATGGCTACACCTTC.

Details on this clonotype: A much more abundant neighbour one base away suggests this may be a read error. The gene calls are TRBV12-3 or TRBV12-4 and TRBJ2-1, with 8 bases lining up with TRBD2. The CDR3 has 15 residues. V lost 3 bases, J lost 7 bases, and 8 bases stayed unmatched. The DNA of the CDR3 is TGTGCCAGCAGTTTGGGACTAGTGGGCGTGAATGAGCAGTTCTTC. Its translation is CASSLGLVGVNEQFF.